One T cell receptor beta chain is described in this entry. Its antigen remains unknown. The source of the sample is a study of shared clonotypes between healthy human individuals. CDR1 SGHNT and CDR2 YYREEE come from the germline V gene (reference sequence). Deletions cut 1 base from V and 6 bases from J, with 14 bases between. The length of the CDR3 is 15 residues. Study results and caveats: Relative to memory subsets, naive subsets generally showed larger estimated richness.

The protocol was immunoSEQ multiplex PCR, while the TCRdb copy is restricted to in-frame clones and leaves out a portion. This table has over 1.4 million clones, over 95% appearing once. Sequencing was done on a sample of naive CD4+ T cells sorted from blood. Subset: CD45RA+ positively selected. This receptor was identified in a man in his thirties or forties in good health. The gene calls are TRBV5-4 and TRBJ2-1; D may correspond to TRBD1 or TRBD2 (5 bases each). CDR3 nucleotides: TGTGCCAGCAGCTTGTCATCCGGGACCATCAATGAGCAGTTCTTC. As protein: CASSLSSGTINEQFF.